The 14 T cell receptor beta chains given below trace back to one sample, sequenced in a study of shared clonotypes between healthy human individuals (dated by TCRdb to 2020 to 2022). The library was built by means of the immunoSEQ multiplex PCR assay. This immuneACCESS table, as held by TCRdb, lists in-frame sequences with V and J called but not all clones. Of the missing ones, under half trace to an unresolved V gene in checked studies; the others have no known cause. For this sample there are about 330,000 clones; about 74% appear just once. The top ten clones comprise 10% of the sample. The sequencing sample was made of memory CD4+ T cells sorted from blood. The cell subset or site label of this sample denotes: CD45RA-negative fraction. The receptors were sampled from a man aged 25-40 years in good health.

The chain has TRBV7-3 and TRBJ1-5; D is possibly TRBD1 (6 bases). This CDR3 contains 13 residues. Looked up from germline, CDR1 is SGHTA and CDR2 is FQGTGA. Trimming pared 1 base from V and 7 bases from J, leaving 8 bases between. The CDR3 is CASSLNRDQPQHF. CDR3 sequence (DNA): TGTGCCAGCAGCTTAAACAGGGACCAGCCCCAGCATTTT.

This chain links TRBV7-9 with TRBJ2-7, with TRBD1 identical over 9 bases. V shed 5 bases and J 3 bases; nucleotides not matched to a gene: 11. The CDR3 is made up of 16 amino acids. CDR1 and CDR2 from the germline V gene are SEHNR and FQNEAQ (reference sequence). The CDR3 DNA reads TGTGCCAGCAGCCGGGGACAGGGCGATAGGGACTACGAGCAGTACTTC. Amino acids: CASSRGQGDRDYEQYF.

On this clone itself: A much larger clone is a single base away; this may be a read error. The chain combines TRBV5-1 with TRBJ2-1; D unresolved. Trimming left V 4 bases short and J 2 bases short, with 10 bases between. CDR1 SGHRS and CDR2 YFSETQ come from the germline V gene. This CDR3 spans 14 amino acids. CDR3 nucleotide sequence: TGCGCCAGCAGCACCGCGGCTACCTACAATGAGCAGTTCTTC. Its translation is CASSTAATYNEQFF.

This chain links TRBV5-4 with TRBJ2-2, with D possibly TRBD1 on 5 matching bases. CDR3 size: 14 residues. V was clipped by 0 bases and J by 5 bases, with 8 bases between them. Germline CDR1 SGHNT, CDR2 YYREEE (reference sequence). The CDR3 DNA reads TGTGCCAGCAGCTTGGCCGCAGGGACCGGGGAGCTGTTTTTT. Protein sequence: CASSLAAGTGELFF.

This clone appeared a few times. The chain couples TRBV7-2 to TRBJ1-5; D remains unclear. The ends were cut back, 0 bases at V and 2 bases at J, with 11 bases in the middle. This CDR3 contains 16 residues. The germline CDR1 and CDR2 sequences are SGHTA and FQGNSA. The CDR3 region has the DNA TGTGCCAGCAGCTTAGCTTCCTGGCCGGGCAATCAGCCCCAGCATTTT. Its protein is CASSLASWPGNQPQHF.

The rearrangement uses TRBV2 and TRBJ2-1; 15 nucleotides align to TRBD2. J gave up 6 bases and V 5 bases, and 11 bases lay outside the gene matches. The CDR3 spans 18 residues. Per germline, CDR1 SNHLY and CDR2 FYNNEI. Here the CDR3 reads CASSRGPPGLAGGNEQFF. CDR3 DNA sequence: TGTGCCAGCAGTCGAGGGCCGCCGGGACTAGCGGGAGGCAATGAGCAGTTCTTC.

This clone was seen once. The V gene is TRBV18, the J gene TRBJ1-2; D remains unclear. Trimming cost V 5 bases and J 3 bases, with 16 bases left between them. The germline V gene encodes CDR1 KGHSH and CDR2 LQKENI. The CDR3 sequence is 15 residues long. The DNA of the CDR3 is TGTGCCAGCTCAGTGACGGCGGCCGCGGACTATGGCTACACCTTC. It yields the protein CASSVTAAADYGYTF.

This clone is medium-sized within its sample. Other DNA sequences in the sample encode the same CDR3. The rearrangement joins TRBV20-1 to TRBJ2-7; D is unresolved. Trimming pared 3 bases from V and 5 bases from J, leaving 5 bases between. There are 10 residues in the CDR3. CDR1 is DFQATT, CDR2 SNEGSKA, per germline (reference sequence). CDR3 nucleotide sequence: TGCAGTGCTAGTGACCACGAGCAGTACTTC. It translates to CSASDHEQYF.

The chain couples TRBV28 to TRBJ2-5, with 7 bases that match TRBD1. Germline values: CDR1 MDHEN, CDR2 SYDVKM. The CDR3 sequence is 14 residues long. With V trimmed by 3 bases and J by 3 bases, 4 bases remained unmatched. The CDR3 DNA is TGTGCCAGCAGTTTCGCCGGGACAGAAGAGACCCAGTACTTC. Amino acids: CASSFAGTEETQYF.

The V call is TRBV7-9, the J call TRBJ2-3; D not resolved. The CDR3 extends over 14 amino acids. V was shortened by 5 bases and J by 0 bases, with 9 bases between the two germline ends. CDR1 is SEHNR and CDR2 is FQNEAQ in the germline V gene (reference sequence). The CDR3 spells CASSQDTSTDTQYF. The CDR3 DNA sequence: TGTGCCAGCAGCCAAGACACTAGCACAGATACGCAGTATTTT.

The CDR3 is CSVGDSPLTGELFF. In nucleotides, the CDR3 is TGCAGCGTGGGGGACAGCCCCCTGACCGGGGAGCTGTTTTTT. This chain links TRBV29-1 with TRBJ2-2; 7 bases map to TRBD1. The CDR3 consists of 14 residues. The V gene's germline CDR1 is SQVTM and CDR2 ANQGSEA. After removal of 6 bases from V and 5 bases from J, the junction contained 9 bases not matched to a gene.

As to this clone: Sequence at one end of the junction differs from germline and may be a read error. The V and J genes are TRBV18 and TRBJ2-7; D might be TRBD2 (6 bases). This CDR3 has 16 residues. The germline V gene has CDR1 KGHSH and CDR2 LQKENI. Written as DNA, the CDR3 is TGTGCCGGCTCACTAGGGCCCGGACGGGGGTCCTACGAGCAGTACTTC. It is translated as CAGSLGPGRGSYEQYF.

This chain uses TRBV29-1 with TRBJ1-2; possible D gene TRBD1, 5 bases. CDR3 length equals 13 residues. Germline assignment: CDR1 SQVTM and CDR2 ANQGSEA. Trimming took off 6 bases at V and 3 bases at J, with 14 bases between the two ends. CDR3 in amino acids: CSVVVGGDYGYTF. For the CDR3, the DNA is TGCAGCGTAGTGGTCGGGGGGGACTATGGCTACACCTTC.

The rearrangement links TRBV18 to TRBJ2-5, with no clear D. There are 15 residues in the CDR3. V gave up 9 bases and J gave up 2 bases, with 19 bases separating them. Germline CDR1 KGHSH, CDR2 LQKENI. DNA of the CDR3: TGTGCCAGTGGTTTGTCAGGACCTACTCAAGAGACCCAGTACTTC. Protein product: CASGLSGPTQETQYF.